This T cell receptor (beta chain) was identified during a study of beta chain features in type 1 diabetes (dated by TCRdb to 2017 to 2018). A note on the overall study: Patients and healthy donors did not differ in mean age, gender distribution, total cell number or subset yield. Across all samples, approximately 100 million sorted cells were examined, and cell number per subset correlated strongly with RNA yield. The study compared TCRB repertoires of sorted circulating CD4+ T cell subsets between recently diagnosed type 1 diabetes patients and matched healthy donors. Whereas all 30 or so donors provided naive and central memory subsets, regulatory and stem cell-like memory subsets were isolated from just 8 patients and about 8 healthy donors.

A single peripheral blood draw of about 120 mL on average was collected from each donor into heparinised tubes. Using a panel that included CD45RO, CCR7, CD25, CD127, CD95 and CD27, naive, central memory, regulatory and stem cell-like memory CD4+ T cells were sorted on a BD FACSAria II. Purity was above 95% for every sorted population. PBMCs were separated immediately by Lymphoprep density gradient centrifugation and were stained directly, without being cultured. So that batch effects would be minimized, each experiment stained and sorted samples in pairs, pairing one healthy donor with one patient. The CDR3 covers 17 residues, taking in both the cysteine and the phenylalanine. The entry retains the CDR3 DNA only, 51 bases that are in frame from base 1. Trimming accounts for 5 bases at V and 1 base at J, while the number of junction bases matched to no gene is 9. The germline V gene provides CDR1 SGHAT and CDR2 FQNNGV.

This clone was observed a handful of times. The antigen it binds to is not known. One base away there is no much larger clone; base qualities are not given. All of the isolated RNA was reverse transcribed with the High Capacity cDNA Reverse Transcription Kit, so expressed TCRB transcripts were sequenced. Naive, central memory and regulatory T cell samples underwent deep immunoSEQ sequencing, averaging about 3.57 million total reads per sample. Sorted cells were lysed in RLT buffer and RNA was extracted with DNase-treated RNeasy Micro or Mini kits, depending on cell number. To prevent cross-contamination, every cell subset was processed on its own, while patient and healthy donor samples were processed together. The immunoSEQ multiplex PCR was used to amplify TCRB sequences from cDNA, yielding 87-bp fragments that span the CDR3 region. Sequencing of the amplicons was performed on the Illumina HiSeq platform. In the source study's methods: PCR bias was corrected computationally using synthetic template baselines, and reads within Hamming distance 2 were collapsed, with unmergeable singletons discarded. Reads were aligned against IMGT so that V, D and J genes, CDR3 length and insertions or deletions at six rearrangement sites could be assigned. Clonotype counts were normalized to sorted cell number within each subset before computing true diversity and Gini coefficients with the tcR R package. Repertoire sharing was quantified using the overlap coefficient calculated on TCRB nucleotide sequences. This immuneACCESS table, as held by TCRdb, lists in-frame sequences with V and J called but not all clones. Of the missing ones, under half trace to an unresolved V gene in checked studies; the others have no known cause. Clone size and the V and J calls come from that table; the DNA yielded D and trimming. This sample lists fewer than 400,000 clones; around 8% were detected once. The ten largest clonotypes hold less than 0.5% of the sample.

The paper as a whole reports these results and caveats: A moderate but significant shortening of TCRB CDR3 length was observed in type 1 diabetes patients in all four CD4+ subsets. Fewer insertions and more nucleotide deletions at VDJ recombination sites were observed in patients with type 1 diabetes, implying thymic rearrangement abnormalities. Only small numbers of individuals were included in the HLA sub-analyses, which left unresolved whether HLA type had any influence on TCRB rearrangement. Naive, central memory and regulatory TCRB repertoires appeared to be more alike among patients than among healthy donors. PCR may preferentially amplify shorter templates, but because patient and control samples were amplified and corrected together, any resulting skew would affect both groups equally. Because cDNA rather than genomic DNA was sequenced, highly expressing activated cells could have been over-represented, although no difference in activation and CD3 levels was found between groups.

Rearrangement joined TRBV11-2 to TRBJ2-3; TRBD1 aligns with 10 central bases. The sequence was obtained from a woman aged 18-29 years in good health. Specimen: central memory CD4+ T cells from blood. The nucleotide sequence reads TGTGCCAGCAGCCGGCCGCCCGGGACAGGGGGCACAGATACGCAGTATTTT. It codes for CASSRPPGTGGTDTQYF.